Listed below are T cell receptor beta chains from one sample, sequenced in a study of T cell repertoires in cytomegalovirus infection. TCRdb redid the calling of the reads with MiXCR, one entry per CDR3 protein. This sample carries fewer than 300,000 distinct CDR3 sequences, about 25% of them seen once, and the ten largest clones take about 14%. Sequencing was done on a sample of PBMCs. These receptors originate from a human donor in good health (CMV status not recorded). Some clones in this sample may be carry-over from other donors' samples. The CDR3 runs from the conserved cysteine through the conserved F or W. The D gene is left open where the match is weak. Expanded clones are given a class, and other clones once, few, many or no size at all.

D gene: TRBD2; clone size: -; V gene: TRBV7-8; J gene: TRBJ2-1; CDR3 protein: CASSLGTSGANEQFF; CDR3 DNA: TGTGCCAGCAGCTTAGGGACTAGCGGGGCGAATGAGCAGTTCTTC
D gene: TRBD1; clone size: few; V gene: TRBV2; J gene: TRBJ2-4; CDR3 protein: CASGTGSIQYF; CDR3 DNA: TGTGCCAGCGGGACAGGTTCTATTCAGTACTTC
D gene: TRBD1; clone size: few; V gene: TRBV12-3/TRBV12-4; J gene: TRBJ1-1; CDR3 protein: CASSWDRGLFGAFF; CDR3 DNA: TGTGCCAGCAGCTGGGACAGGGGGCTGTTCGGAGCTTTCTTT
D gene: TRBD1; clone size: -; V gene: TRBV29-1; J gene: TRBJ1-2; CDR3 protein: CSVKQGVYGYTF; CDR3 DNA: TGCAGCGTAAAACAGGGGGTCTATGGCTACACCTTC
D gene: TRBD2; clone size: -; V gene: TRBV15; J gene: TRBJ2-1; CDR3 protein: CATRIAGVYNEQFF; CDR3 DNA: TGTGCCACCAGGATAGCGGGAGTCTACAATGAGCAGTTCTTC
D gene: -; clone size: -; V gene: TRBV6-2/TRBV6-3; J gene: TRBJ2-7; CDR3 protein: CASVPNGRYEQYF; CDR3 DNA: TGTGCCAGCGTCCCAAATGGGCGATACGAGCAGTACTTC
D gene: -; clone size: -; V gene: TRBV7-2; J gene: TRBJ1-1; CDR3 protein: CASSMDIRNTEAFF; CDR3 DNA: TGTGCCAGCAGCATGGACATTAGGAACACTGAAGCTTTCTTT
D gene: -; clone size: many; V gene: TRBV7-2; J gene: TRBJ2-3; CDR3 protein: CASSLLGPDTQYF; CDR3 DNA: TGTGCCAGCAGCTTATTGGGACCAGATACGCAGTATTTT
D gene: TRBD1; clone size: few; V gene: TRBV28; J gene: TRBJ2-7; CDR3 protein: CASISRGRGYEQYF; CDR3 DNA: TGTGCCAGCATCTCTAGGGGGCGAGGCTACGAGCAGTACTTC
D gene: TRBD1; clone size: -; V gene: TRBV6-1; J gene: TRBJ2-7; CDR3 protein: CASGRGQDSYEQYF; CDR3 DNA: TGTGCCAGCGGCCGTGGACAGGACAGCTACGAGCAGTACTTC
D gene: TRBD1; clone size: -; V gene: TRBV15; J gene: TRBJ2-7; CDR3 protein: CATSRGTGISYEQYF; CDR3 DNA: TGTGCCACCAGCAGAGGGACAGGGATCTCCTACGAGCAGTACTTC
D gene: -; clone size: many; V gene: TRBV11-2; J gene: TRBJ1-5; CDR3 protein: CASSRTGTRNQPQHF; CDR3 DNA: TGTGCCAGCAGCCGGACCGGGACTCGCAATCAGCCCCAGCATTTT
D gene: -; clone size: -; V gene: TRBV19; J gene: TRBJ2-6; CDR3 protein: CASSIVGGAGANVLTF; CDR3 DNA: TGTGCCAGTAGTATAGTAGGGGGAGCTGGGGCCAACGTCCTGACTTTC
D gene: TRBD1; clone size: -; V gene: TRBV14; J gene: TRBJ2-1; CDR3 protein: CASSQPGQGRNEQFF; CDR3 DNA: TGTGCCAGCAGCCAGCCGGGACAGGGTAGGAATGAGCAGTTCTTC
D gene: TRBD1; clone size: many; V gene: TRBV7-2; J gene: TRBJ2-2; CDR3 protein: CASSFSGDSGTGELFF; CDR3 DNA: TGTGCCAGCAGCTTCTCCGGGGACAGTGGGACCGGGGAGCTGTTTTTT
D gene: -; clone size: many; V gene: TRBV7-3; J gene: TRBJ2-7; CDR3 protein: CASSLTGDVAYEQYF; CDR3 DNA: TGTGCCAGCAGCTTAACTGGAGACGTTGCCTACGAGCAGTACTTC
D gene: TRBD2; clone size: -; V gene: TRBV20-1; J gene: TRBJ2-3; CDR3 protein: CSASLAGGPADTQYF; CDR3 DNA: TGCAGTGCTAGCCTAGCGGGGGGGCCAGCAGATACGCAGTATTTT
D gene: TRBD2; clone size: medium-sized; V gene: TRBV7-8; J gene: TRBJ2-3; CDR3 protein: CASSDSGGMDTQYF; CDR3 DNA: TGTGCCAGCAGCGACAGCGGGGGCATGGATACGCAGTATTTT
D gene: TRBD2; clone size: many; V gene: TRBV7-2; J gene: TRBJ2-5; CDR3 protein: CASSPWGGLETQYF; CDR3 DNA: TGTGCCAGCAGCCCCTGGGGGGGTCTGGAGACCCAGTACTTC
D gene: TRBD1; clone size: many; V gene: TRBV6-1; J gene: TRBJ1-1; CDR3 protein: CASRLDRAPSTEAFF; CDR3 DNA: TGTGCCAGCAGACTCGACAGGGCCCCTAGCACTGAAGCTTTCTTT
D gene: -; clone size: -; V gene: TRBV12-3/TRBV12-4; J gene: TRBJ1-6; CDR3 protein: CASTRSGRNSPLHF; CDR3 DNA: TGTGCCAGCACCCGGTCGGGGCGAAATTCACCCCTCCACTTT
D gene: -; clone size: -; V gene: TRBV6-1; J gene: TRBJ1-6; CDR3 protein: CASSVGPPGTLHF; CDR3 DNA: TGTGCCAGCAGTGTGGGCCCTCCTGGGACCCTCCACTTT
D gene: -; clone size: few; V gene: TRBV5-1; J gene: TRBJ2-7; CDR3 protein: CASWEPGGEQYF; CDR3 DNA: TGCGCCAGCTGGGAACCCGGTGGCGAGCAGTACTTC
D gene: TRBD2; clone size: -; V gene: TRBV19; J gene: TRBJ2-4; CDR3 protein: CATSGGHIQYF; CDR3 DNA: TGTGCCACCTCGGGGGGTCACATTCAGTACTTC
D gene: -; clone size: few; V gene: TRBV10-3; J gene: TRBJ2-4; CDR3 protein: CAISESQSTIQYF; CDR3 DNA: TGTGCCATCAGTGAGTCGCAATCCACCATTCAGTACTTC
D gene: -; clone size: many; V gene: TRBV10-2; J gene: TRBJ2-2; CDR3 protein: CASRLSAGELFF; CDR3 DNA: TGCGCCAGCCGATTGAGTGCCGGGGAGCTGTTTTTT
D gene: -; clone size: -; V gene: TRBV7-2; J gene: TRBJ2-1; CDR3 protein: CASSLDWANEQFF; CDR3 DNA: TGTGCCAGCAGCTTAGACTGGGCCAATGAGCAGTTCTTC
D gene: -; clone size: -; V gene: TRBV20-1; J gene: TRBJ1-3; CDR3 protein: CSASFTGSGNTIYF; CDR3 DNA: TGCAGTGCTAGCTTCACAGGCTCTGGAAACACCATATATTTT
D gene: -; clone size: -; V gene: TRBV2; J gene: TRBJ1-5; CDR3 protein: CASLRQGGQPQHF; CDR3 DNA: TGTGCCAGCTTACGGCAGGGCGGACAGCCCCAGCATTTT
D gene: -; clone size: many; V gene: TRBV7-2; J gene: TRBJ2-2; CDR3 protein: CATRSGLHTGELFF; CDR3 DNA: TGTGCCACACGTTCAGGGTTACACACCGGGGAGCTGTTTTTT
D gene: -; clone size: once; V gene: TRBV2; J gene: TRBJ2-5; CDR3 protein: CASSVEAQYF; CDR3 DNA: TGTGCCAGCTCGGTGGAGGCCCAGTACTTC
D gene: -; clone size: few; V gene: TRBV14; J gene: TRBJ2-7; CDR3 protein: CASSQGNQFGSDEQYF; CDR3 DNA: TGTGCCAGCAGCCAAGGTAACCAATTCGGTTCCGACGAGCAGTACTTC
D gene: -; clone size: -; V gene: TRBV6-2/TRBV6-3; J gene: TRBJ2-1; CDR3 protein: CASSYFSSSYNEQFF; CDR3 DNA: TGTGCCAGCAGTTACTTTTCTAGCTCCTACAATGAGCAGTTCTTC
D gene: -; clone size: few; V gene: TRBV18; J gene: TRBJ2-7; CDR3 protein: CASSPEVSAYEQYF; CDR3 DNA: TGTGCCAGCTCACCAGAGGTCTCCGCCTACGAGCAGTACTTC
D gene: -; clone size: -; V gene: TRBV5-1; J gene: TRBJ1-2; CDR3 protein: CASSLEVDRNYGYTF; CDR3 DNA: TGCGCCAGCAGCTTGGAAGTTGACAGGAACTATGGCTACACCTTC
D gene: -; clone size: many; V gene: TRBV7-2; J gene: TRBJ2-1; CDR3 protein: CASSFRIHSYNEQFF; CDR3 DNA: TGTGCCAGCAGCTTCAGGATTCACTCCTACAATGAGCAGTTCTTC
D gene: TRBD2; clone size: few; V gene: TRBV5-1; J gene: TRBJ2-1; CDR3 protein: CASRVTSGPSNEQFF; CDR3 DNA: TGCGCCAGCAGAGTTACTAGCGGACCGAGCAATGAGCAGTTCTTC
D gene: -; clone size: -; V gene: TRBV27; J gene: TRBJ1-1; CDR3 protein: CASSLSGYLTEAFF; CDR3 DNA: TGTGCCAGCAGTTTATCAGGGTATCTCACTGAAGCTTTCTTT
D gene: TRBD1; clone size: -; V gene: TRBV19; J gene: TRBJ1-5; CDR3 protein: CASSPRGTGNQPQHF; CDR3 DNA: TGTGCCAGTAGTCCGAGGGGGACAGGTAATCAGCCCCAGCATTTT
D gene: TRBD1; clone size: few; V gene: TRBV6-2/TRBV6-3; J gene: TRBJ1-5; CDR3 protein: CASSTGQGNQPQHF; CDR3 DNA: TGTGCCAGCAGTACGGGACAGGGAAATCAGCCCCAGCATTTT
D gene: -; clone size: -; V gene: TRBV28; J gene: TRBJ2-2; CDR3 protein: CASSLGQGHGELFF; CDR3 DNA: TGTGCCAGCAGTTTAGGCCAGGGTCACGGGGAGCTGTTTTTT
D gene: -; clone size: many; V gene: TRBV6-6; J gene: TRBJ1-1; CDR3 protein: CASSYSISSGGAAEAFF; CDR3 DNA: TGTGCCAGCAGTTACTCGATTTCTTCTGGGGGCGCGGCTGAAGCTTTCTTT
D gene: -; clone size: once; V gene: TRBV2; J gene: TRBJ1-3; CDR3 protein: CASKGRLVELPDSGNTIDF; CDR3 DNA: TGTGCCAGCAAAGGAAGGCTTGTGGAATTGCCAGACTCTGGAAACACCATAGATTTT
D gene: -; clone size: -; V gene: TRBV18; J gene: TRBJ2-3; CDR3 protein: CASSLNPILTDTQYF; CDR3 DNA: TGTGCCAGCTCACTGAACCCAATCCTCACAGATACGCAGTATTTT
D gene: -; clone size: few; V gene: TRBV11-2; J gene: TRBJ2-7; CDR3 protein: CASSSRGGGDSYEQYF; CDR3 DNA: TGTGCCAGCAGCTCGCGAGGGGGGGGGGACTCCTACGAGCAGTACTTC
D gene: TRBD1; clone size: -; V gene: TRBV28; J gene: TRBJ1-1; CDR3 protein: CASSLGGNRNEAFF; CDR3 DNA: TGTGCCAGCAGTCTAGGGGGCAATAGGAATGAAGCTTTCTTT